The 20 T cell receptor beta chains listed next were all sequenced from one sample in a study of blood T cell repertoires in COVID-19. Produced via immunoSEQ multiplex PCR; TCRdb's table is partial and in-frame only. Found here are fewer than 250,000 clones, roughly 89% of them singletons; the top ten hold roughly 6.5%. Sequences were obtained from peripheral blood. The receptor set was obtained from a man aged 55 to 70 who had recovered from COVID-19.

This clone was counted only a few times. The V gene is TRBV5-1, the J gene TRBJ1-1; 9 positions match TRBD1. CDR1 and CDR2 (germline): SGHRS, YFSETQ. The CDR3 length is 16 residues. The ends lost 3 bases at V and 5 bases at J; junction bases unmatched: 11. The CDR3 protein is CASSSEGTGSMTEAFF. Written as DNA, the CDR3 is TGCGCCAGCAGCTCCGAAGGGACAGGGTCTATGACTGAAGCTTTCTTT. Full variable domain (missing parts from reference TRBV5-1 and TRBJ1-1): KAGVTQTPRYLIKTRGQQVTLSCSPISGHRSVSWYQQTPGQGLQFLFEYFSETQRNKGNFPGRFSGRQFSNSRSEMNVSTLELGDSALYLCASSSEGTGSMTEAFFGQGTRLTVV.

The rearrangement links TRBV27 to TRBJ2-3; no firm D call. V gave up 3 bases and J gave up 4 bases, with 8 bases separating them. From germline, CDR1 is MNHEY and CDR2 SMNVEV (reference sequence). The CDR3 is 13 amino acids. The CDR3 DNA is TGTGCCAGCAGTTTTGGCTTTCCAGATACGCAGTATTTT. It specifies CASSFGFPDTQYF.

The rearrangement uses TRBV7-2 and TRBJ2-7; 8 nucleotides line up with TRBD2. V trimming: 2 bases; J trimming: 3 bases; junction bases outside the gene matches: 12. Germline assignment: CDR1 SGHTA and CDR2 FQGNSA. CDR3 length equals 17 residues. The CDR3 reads CASSLKVWLAGNYEQYF. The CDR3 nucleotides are TGTGCCAGCAGCTTAAAGGTCTGGCTAGCGGGTAACTACGAGCAGTACTTC.

CDR3 bases: TGTGCCAGCAGCCGGGACAGAGTCACAGATACGCAGTATTTT. Protein: CASSRDRVTDTQYF. The chain combines TRBV6-4 with TRBJ2-3, with 7 positions matching TRBD1. CDR1 and CDR2 (germline): MRHNA, SNTAGT. This CDR3 comprises 14 residues. The J segment lost 2 bases and the V segment lost 6 bases, leaving 5 bases of the junction unmatched.

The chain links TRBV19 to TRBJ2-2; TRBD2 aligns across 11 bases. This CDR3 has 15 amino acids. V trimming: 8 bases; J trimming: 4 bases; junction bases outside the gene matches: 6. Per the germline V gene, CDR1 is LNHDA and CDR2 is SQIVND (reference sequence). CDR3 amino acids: CASSSGRTLTGELFF. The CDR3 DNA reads TGTGCCAGTTCTAGCGGGAGGACACTCACCGGGGAGCTGTTTTTT.

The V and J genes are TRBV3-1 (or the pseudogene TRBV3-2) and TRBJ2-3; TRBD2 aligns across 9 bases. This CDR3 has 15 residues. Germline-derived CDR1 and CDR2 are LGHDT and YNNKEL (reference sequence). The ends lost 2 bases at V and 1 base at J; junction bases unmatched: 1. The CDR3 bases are TGTGCCAGCAGCCAATGGACTAGCGGCACAGATACGCAGTATTTT. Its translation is CASSQWTSGTDTQYF.

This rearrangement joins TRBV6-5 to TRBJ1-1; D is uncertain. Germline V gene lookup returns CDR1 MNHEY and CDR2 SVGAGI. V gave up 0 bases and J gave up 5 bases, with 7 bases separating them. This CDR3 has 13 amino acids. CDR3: CASSYSSRTEAFF. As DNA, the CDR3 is TGTGCCAGCAGTTACTCGAGCCGTACTGAAGCTTTCTTT.

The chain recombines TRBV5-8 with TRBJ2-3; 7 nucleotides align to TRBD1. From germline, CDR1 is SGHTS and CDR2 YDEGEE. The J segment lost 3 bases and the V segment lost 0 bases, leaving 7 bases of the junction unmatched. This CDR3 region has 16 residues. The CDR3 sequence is CASSLGDREQTDTQYF. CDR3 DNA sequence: TGTGCCAGCAGCTTGGGAGACAGGGAACAGACAGATACGCAGTATTTT.

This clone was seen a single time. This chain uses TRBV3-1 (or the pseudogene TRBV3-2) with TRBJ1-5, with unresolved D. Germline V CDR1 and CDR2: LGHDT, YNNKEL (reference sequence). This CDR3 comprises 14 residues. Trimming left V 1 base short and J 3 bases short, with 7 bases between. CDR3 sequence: CASSQAGDNQPQHF. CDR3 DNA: TGTGCCAGCAGCCAAGCGGGAGACAATCAGCCCCAGCATTTT.

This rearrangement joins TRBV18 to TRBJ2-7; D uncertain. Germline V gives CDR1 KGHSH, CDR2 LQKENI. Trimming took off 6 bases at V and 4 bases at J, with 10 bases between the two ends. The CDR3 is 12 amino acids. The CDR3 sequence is CASSQNRYEQYF. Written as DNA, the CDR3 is TGTGCCAGCTCCCAAAATCGGTACGAGCAGTACTTC.

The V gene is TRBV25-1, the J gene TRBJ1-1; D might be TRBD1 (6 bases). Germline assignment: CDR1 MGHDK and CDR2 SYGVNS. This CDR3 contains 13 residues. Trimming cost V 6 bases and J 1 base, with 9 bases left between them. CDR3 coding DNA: TGTGCCAGCAGCGACAGGAAGAACACTGAAGCTTTCTTT. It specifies CASSDRKNTEAFF.

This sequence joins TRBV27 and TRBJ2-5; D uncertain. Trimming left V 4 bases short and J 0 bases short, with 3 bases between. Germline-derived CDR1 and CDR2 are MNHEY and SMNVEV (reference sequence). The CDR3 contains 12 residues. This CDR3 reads CASSSYQETQYF. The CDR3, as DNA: TGTGCCAGCAGTTCCTACCAAGAGACCCAGTACTTC.

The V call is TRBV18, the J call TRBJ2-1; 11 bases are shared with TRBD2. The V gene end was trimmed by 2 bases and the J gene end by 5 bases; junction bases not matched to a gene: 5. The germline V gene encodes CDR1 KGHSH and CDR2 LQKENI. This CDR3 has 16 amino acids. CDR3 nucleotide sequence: TGTGCCAGCTCACCAGGGCTAGCGGGGGGCAACAATGAGCAGTTCTTC. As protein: CASSPGLAGGNNEQFF. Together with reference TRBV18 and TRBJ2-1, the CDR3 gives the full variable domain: NAGVMQNPRHLVRRRGQEARLRCSPMKGHSHVYWYRQLPEEGLKFMVYLQKENIIDESGMPKERFSAEFPKEGPSILRIQQVVRGDSAAYFCASSPGLAGGNNEQFFGPGTRLTVL.

This chain's CDR3 is CASRKVLDSNSPLHF. CDR3 sequence (DNA): TGCGCCAGCAGGAAGGTTCTGGACAGTAATTCACCCCTCCACTTT. This chain links TRBV10-2 with TRBJ1-6, with D tentatively TRBD1 (6 bases). Germline lookup yields CDR1 WSHSY and CDR2 SAAADI. V was trimmed by 6 bases and J by 6 bases, leaving 15 bases between them. The CDR3 runs to 15 residues.

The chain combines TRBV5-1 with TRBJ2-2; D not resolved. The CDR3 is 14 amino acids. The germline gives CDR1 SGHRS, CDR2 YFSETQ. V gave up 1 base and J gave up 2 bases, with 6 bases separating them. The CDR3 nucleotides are TGCGCCAGCAGCTTGTGGGCAAACACCGGGGAGCTGTTTTTT. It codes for CASSLWANTGELFF.

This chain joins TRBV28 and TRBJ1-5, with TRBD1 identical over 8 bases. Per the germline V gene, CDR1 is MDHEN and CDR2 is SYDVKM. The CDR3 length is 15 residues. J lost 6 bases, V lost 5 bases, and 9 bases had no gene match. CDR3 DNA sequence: TGTGCCAGCAGTCCCATTCAGGGGGCGACTCAGCCCCAGCATTTT. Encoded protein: CASSPIQGATQPQHF. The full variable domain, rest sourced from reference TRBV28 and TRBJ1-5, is DVKVTQSSRYLVKRTGEKVFLECVQDMDHENMFWYRQDPGLGLRLIYFSYDVKMKEKGDIPEGYSVSREKKERFSLILESASTNQTSMYLCASSPIQGATQPQHFGDGTRLSIL.

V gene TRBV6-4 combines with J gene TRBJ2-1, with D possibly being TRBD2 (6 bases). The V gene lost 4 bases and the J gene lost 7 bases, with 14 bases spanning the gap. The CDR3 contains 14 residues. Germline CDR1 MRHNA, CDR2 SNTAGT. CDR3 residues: CASSGMGLRNEQFF. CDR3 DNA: TGTGCCAGCAGTGGGATGGGACTTAGGAATGAGCAGTTCTTC.

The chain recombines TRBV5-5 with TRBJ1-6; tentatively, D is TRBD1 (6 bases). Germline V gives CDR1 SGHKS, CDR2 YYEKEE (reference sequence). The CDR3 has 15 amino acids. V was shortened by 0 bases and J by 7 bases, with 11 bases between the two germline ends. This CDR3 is CASSLGTVYNSPLHF. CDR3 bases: TGTGCCAGCAGCTTGGGGACAGTGTACAATTCACCCCTCCACTTT.

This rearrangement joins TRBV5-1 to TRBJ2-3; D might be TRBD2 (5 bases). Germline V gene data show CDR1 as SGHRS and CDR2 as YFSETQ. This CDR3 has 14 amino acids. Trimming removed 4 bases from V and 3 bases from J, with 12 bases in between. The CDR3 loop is CASSGSAGTDTQYF. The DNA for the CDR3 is TGCGCCAGCAGCGGGAGTGCTGGGACAGATACGCAGTATTTT. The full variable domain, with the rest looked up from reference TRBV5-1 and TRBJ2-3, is KAGVTQTPRYLIKTRGQQVTLSCSPISGHRSVSWYQQTPGQGLQFLFEYFSETQRNKGNFPGRFSGRQFSNSRSEMNVSTLELGDSALYLCASSGSAGTDTQYFGPGTRLTVL.

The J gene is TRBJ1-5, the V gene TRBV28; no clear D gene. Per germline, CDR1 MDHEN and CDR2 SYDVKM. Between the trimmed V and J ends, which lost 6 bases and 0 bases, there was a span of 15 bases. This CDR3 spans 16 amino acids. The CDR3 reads CASRRTGGYSNQPQHF. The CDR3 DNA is TGTGCCAGCAGGCGGACTGGAGGTTATAGCAATCAGCCCCAGCATTTT. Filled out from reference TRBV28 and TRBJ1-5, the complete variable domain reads DVKVTQSSRYLVKRTGEKVFLECVQDMDHENMFWYRQDPGLGLRLIYFSYDVKMKEKGDIPEGYSVSREKKERFSLILESASTNQTSMYLCASRRTGGYSNQPQHFGDGTRLSIL.